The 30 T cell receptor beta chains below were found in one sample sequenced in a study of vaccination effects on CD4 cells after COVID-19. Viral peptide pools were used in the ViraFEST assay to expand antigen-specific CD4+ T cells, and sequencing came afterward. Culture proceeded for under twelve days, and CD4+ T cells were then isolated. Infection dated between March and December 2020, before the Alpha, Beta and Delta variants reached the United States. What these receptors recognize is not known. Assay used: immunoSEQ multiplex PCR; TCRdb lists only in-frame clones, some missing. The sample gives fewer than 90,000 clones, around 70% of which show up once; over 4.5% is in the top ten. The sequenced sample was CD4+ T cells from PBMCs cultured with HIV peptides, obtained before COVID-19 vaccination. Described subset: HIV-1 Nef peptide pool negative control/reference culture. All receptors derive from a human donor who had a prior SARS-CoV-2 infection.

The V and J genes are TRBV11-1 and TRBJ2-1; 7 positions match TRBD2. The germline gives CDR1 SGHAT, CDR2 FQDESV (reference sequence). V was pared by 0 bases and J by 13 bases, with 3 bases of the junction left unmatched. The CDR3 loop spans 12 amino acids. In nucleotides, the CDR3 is TGTGCCAGCAGCTTAGCTGGGGGACTACAGTTCTTC. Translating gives CASSLAGGLQFF. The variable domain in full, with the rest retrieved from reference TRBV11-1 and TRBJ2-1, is EAEVAQSPRYKITEKSQAVAFWCDPISGHATLYWYRQILGQGPELLVQFQDESVVDDSQLPKDRFSAERLKGVDSTLKIQPAELGDSAMYLCASSLAGGLQFFGPGTRLTVL.

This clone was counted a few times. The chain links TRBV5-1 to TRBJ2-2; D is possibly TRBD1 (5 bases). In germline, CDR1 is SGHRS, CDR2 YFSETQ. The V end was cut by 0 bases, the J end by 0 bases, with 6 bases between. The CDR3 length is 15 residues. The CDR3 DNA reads TGCGCCAGCAGCTTGGGGGGCGCGAACACCGGGGAGCTGTTTTTT. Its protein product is CASSLGGANTGELFF.

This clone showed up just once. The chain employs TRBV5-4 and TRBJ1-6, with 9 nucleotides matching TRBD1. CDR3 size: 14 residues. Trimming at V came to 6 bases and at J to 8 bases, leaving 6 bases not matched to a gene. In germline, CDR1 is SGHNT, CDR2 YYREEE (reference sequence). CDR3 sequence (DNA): TGTGCCAGCACCTCGGACAGGGGTTATTCACCCCTCCACTTT. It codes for CASTSDRGYSPLHF.

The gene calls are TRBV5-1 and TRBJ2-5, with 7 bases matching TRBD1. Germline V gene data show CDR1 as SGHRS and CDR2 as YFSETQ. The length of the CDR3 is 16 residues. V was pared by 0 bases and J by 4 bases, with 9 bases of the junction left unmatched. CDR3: CASSLGLDRVVETQYF. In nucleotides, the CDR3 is TGCGCCAGCAGCTTGGGCCTTGACAGGGTGGTAGAGACCCAGTACTTC.

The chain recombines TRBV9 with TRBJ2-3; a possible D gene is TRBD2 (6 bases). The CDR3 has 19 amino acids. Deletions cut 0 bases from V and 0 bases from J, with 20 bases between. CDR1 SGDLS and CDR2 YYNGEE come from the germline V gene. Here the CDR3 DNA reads TGTGCCAGCAGCGTAGGTCACACTAGCAACCGACAAAGCACAGATACGCAGTATTTT. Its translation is CASSVGHTSNRQSTDTQYF.

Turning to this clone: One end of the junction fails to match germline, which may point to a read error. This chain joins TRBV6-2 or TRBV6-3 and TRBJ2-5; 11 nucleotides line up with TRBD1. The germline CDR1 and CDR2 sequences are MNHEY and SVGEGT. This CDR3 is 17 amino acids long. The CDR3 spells CASSYSRDRGSQVTQYF. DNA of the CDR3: TGTGCCAGCAGTTACTCCAGGGACAGGGGGTCGCAAGTGACCCAGTACTTC.

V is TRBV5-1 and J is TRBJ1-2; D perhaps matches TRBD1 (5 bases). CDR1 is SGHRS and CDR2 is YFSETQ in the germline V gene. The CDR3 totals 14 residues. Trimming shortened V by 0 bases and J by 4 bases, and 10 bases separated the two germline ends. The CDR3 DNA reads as TGCGCCAGCAGCTTGGCACCGGGACCCTATGGCTACACCTTC. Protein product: CASSLAPGPYGYTF.

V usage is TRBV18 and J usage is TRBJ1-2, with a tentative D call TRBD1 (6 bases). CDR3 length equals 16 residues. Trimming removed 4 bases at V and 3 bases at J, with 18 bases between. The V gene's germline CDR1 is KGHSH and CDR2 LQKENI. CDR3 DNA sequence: TGTGCCAGCTCACTCCTCCGGGACAACCTGGACTATGGCTACACCTTC. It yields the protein CASSLLRDNLDYGYTF.

CDR3 protein: CASSSPASGGSIQLDTQYF. CDR3 in DNA: TGCGCCAGCAGCTCCCCCGCTAGCGGGGGGTCAATCCAATTAGATACGCAGTATTTT. The genes are TRBV5-1 and TRBJ2-3; 11 bases line up with TRBD2. The CDR3 has 19 amino acids. The V and J ends lost 3 bases and 5 bases, in that order; junction bases with no gene match: 17. The germline V gene has CDR1 SGHRS and CDR2 YFSETQ.

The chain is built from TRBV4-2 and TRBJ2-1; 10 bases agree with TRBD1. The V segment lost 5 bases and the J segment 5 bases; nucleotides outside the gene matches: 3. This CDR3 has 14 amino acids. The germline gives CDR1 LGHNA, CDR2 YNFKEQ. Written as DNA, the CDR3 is TGTGCCAGCAGCGAGACAGGGGGCCACAATGAGCAGTTCTTC. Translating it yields CASSETGGHNEQFF.

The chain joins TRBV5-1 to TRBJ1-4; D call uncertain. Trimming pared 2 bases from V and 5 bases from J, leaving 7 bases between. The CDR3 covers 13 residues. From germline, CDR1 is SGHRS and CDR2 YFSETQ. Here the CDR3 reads CASSFSRNEKLFF. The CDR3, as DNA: TGCGCCAGCAGCTTCTCTAGAAATGAAAAACTGTTTTTT. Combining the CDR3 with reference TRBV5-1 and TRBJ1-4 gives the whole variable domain KAGVTQTPRYLIKTRGQQVTLSCSPISGHRSVSWYQQTPGQGLQFLFEYFSETQRNKGNFPGRFSGRQFSNSRSEMNVSTLELGDSALYLCASSFSRNEKLFFGSGTQLSVL.

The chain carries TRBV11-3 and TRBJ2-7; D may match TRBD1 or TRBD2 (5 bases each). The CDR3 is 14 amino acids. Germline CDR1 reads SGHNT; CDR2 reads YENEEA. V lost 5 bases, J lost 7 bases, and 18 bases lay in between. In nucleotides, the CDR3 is TGTGCCAGCAGCGCTCGAGTATCCTGGGGGGAGCAGTACTTC. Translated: CASSARVSWGEQYF.

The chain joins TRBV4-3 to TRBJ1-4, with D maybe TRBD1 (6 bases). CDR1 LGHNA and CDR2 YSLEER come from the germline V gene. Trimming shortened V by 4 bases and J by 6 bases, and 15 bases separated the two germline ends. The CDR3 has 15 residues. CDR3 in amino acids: CASSRTQGVDEKLFF. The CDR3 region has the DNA TGCGCCAGCAGCCGGACACAGGGTGTTGATGAAAAACTGTTTTTT.

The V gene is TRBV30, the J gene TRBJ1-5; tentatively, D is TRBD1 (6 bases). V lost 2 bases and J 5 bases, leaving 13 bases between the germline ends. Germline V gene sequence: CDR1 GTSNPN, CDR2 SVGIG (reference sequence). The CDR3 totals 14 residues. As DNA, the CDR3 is TGTGCCTGGAGTACAGGGAACCTAGATCAGCCCCAGCATTTT. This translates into CAWSTGNLDQPQHF.

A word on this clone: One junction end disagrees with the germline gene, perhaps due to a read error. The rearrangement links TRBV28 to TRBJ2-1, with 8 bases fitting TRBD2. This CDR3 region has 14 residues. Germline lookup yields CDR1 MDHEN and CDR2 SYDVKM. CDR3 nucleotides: TGTGCCAGCCAGAGCGGGACTAGATACAGTGAGCAGTTCTTC. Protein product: CASQSGTRYSEQFF.

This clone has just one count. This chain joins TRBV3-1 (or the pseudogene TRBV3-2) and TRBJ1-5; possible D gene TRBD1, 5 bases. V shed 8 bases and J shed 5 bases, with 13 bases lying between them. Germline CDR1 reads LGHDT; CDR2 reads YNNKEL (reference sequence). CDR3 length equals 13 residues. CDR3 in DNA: TGTGCCAGCGGGCTCTGGGGGGATCAGCCCCAGCATTTT. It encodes CASGLWGDQPQHF.

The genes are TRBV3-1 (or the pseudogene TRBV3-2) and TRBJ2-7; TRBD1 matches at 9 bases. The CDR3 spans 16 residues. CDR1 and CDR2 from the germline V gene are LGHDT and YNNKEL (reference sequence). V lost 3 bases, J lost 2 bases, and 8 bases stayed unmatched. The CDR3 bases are TGTGCCAGCAGCCAGGCTGGACAGGGGAGTCCCTACGAGCAGTACTTC. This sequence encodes CASSQAGQGSPYEQYF.

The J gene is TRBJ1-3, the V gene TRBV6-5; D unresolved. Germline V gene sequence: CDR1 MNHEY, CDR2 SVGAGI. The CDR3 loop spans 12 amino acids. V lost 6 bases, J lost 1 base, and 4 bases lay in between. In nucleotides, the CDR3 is TGTGCCAGCAGAGGTTCTGGAAACACCATATATTTT. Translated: CASRGSGNTIYF.

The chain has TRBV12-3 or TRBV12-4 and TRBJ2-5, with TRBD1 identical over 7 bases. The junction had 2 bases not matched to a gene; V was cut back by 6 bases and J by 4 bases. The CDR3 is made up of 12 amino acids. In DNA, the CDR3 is TGTGCCAGCAGCCCAGGGGGAGAGACCCAGTACTTC. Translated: CASSPGGETQYF.

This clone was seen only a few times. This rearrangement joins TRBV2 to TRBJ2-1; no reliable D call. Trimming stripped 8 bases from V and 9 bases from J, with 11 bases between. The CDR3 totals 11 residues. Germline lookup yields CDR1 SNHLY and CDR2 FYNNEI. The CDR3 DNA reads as TGTGCCAGCTTGACATGGGGTGAGCAGTTCTTC. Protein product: CASLTWGEQFF. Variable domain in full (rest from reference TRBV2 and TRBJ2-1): EPEVTQTPSHQVTQMGQEVILRCVPISNHLYFYWYRQILGQKVEFLVSFYNNEISEKSEIFDDQFSVERPDGSNFTLKIRSTKLEDSAMYFCASLTWGEQFFGPGTRLTVL.

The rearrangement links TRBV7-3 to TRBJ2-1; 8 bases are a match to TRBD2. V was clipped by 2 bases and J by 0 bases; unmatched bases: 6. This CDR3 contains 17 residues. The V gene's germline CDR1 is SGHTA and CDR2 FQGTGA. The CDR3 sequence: CASSLSGGRISYNEQFF. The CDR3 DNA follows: TGTGCCAGCAGCTTATCTGGCGGGAGGATCTCCTACAATGAGCAGTTCTTC. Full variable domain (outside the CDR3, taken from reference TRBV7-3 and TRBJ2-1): GAGVSQTPSNKVTEKGKYVELRCDPISGHTALYWYRQSLGQGPEFLIYFQGTGAADDSGLPNDRFFAVRPEGSVSTLKIQRTERGDSAVYLCASSLSGGRISYNEQFFGPGTRLTVL.

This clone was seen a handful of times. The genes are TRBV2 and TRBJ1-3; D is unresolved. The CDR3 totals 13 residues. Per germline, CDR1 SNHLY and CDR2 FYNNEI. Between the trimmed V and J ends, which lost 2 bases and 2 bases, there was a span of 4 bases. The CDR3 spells CASSESPGNTIYF. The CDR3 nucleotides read TGTGCCAGCAGTGAATCTCCTGGAAACACCATATATTTT.

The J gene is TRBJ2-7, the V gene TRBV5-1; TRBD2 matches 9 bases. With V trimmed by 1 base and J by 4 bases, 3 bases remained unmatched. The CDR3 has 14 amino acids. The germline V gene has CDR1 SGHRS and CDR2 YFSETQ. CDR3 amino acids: CASSLSGLAYEQYF. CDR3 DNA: TGCGCCAGCAGCTTGAGCGGACTAGCGTACGAGCAGTACTTC.

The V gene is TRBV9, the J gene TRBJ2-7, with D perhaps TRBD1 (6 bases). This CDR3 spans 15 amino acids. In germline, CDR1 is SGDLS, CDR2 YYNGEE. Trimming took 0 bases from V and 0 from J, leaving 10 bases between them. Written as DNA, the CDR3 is TGTGCCAGCAGCGTAGGGGACACGAGCTCCTACGAGCAGTACTTC. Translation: CASSVGDTSSYEQYF.

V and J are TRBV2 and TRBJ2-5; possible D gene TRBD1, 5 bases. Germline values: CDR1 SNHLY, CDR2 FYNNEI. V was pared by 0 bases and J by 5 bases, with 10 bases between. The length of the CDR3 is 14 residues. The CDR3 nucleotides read TGTGCCAGCAGTGAAGCAGGACACTGGGAGACCCAGTACTTC. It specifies CASSEAGHWETQYF. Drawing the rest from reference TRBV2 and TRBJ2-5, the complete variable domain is EPEVTQTPSHQVTQMGQEVILRCVPISNHLYFYWYRQILGQKVEFLVSFYNNEISEKSEIFDDQFSVERPDGSNFTLKIRSTKLEDSAMYFCASSEAGHWETQYFGPGTRLLVL.

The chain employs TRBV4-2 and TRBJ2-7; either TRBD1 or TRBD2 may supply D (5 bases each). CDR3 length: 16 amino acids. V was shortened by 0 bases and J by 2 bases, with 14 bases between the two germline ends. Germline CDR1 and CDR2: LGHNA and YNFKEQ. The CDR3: CASSQEIRDPAYEQYF. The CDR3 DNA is TGTGCCAGCAGCCAAGAGATTAGGGACCCTGCCTACGAGCAGTACTTC.

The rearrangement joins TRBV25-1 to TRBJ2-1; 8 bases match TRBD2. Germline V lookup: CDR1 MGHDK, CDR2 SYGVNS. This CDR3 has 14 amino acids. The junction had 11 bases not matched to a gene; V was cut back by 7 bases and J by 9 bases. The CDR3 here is CASITSGPTGEQFF. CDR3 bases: TGTGCCAGCATCACTAGCGGACCAACCGGTGAGCAGTTCTTC.

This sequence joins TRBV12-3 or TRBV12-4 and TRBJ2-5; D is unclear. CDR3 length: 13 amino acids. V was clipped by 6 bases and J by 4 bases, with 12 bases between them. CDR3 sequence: CASSRIQGETQYF. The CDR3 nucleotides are TGTGCCAGCAGCAGGATCCAAGGAGAGACCCAGTACTTC.

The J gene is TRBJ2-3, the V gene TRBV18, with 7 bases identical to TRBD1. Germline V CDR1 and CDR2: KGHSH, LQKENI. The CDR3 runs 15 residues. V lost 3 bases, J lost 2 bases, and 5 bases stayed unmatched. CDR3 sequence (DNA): TGTGCCAGCTCACCCTCAGGGGGTGTCACAGATACGCAGTATTTT. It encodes CASSPSGGVTDTQYF.

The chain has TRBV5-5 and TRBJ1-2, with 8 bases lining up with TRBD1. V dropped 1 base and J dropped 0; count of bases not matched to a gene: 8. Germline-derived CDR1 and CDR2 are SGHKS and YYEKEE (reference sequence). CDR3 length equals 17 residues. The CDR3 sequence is CASSLRAGGEANYGYTF. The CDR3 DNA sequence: TGTGCCAGCAGCTTGAGGGCAGGGGGCGAGGCTAACTATGGCTACACCTTC. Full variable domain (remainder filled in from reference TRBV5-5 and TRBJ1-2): DAGVTQSPTHLIKTRGQQVTLRCSPISGHKSVSWYQQVLGQGPQFIFQYYEKEERGRGNFPDRFSARQFPNYSSELNVNALLLGDSALYLCASSLRAGGEANYGYTFGSGTRLTVV.